The 4 T cell receptor beta chains below all came from one sample that was sequenced in a study of blood T cell repertoires in COVID-19. TCRdb's copy holds only in-frame clones and misses some; the assay was immunoSEQ multiplex PCR. The profile covers 250,000 or so clones, with 80% to 90% appearing a single time and 1.9% taken by the ten largest. The material sequenced was PBMCs or T cells enriched from blood (not recorded which). The receptor source for this set is a woman aged 45 to 65 who had recovered from COVID-19.

The chain recombines TRBV5-1 with TRBJ1-4; TRBD1 matches at 9 bases. The J segment lost 8 bases and the V segment lost 4 bases, leaving 9 bases of the junction unmatched. The CDR3 spans 15 residues. CDR1 and CDR2 (germline): SGHRS, YFSETQ. The CDR3 here is CASSAQQGAGEKLFF. DNA of the CDR3: TGCGCCAGCAGCGCGCAACAGGGGGCAGGAGAAAAACTGTTTTTT.

Comments on this clone: This sample includes further DNA sequences coding for the same CDR3. The CDR3 DNA follows: TGTGCCAGCAGTTTAACAGCTAACTATGGCTACACCTTC. Protein: CASSLTANYGYTF. This chain connects TRBV28 to TRBJ1-2, with unresolved D. This CDR3 is built from 13 residues. V lost 2 bases and J 0 bases, leaving 4 bases between the germline ends. Germline assignment: CDR1 MDHEN and CDR2 SYDVKM.

This clone was picked up one time. The V and J genes are TRBV28 and TRBJ1-2; D gene ambiguous. V was trimmed by 2 bases and J by 9 bases, leaving 10 bases between them. The CDR3 is 12 residues long. The V gene's germline CDR1 is MDHEN and CDR2 SYDVKM. The CDR3 loop is CASSLRRGSYTF. CDR3 sequence (DNA): TGTGCCAGCAGTTTACGGAGAGGGAGCTACACCTTC.

V gene TRBV5-1 combines with J gene TRBJ1-3, with 7 bases matching TRBD1. Per the germline V gene, CDR1 is SGHRS and CDR2 is YFSETQ. Trimming removed 0 bases from V and 0 bases from J; junction bases left unmatched: 24. This CDR3 contains 23 residues. CDR3 amino acids: CASSLGSGTAYDTSRYSGNTIYF. The DNA of the CDR3 is TGCGCCAGCAGCTTGGGTTCGGGGACAGCTTATGACACCTCTAGGTACTCTGGAAACACCATATATTTT.